The 10 T cell receptor beta chains reported below all come from one sample, sequenced in a study of blood T cell repertoires in COVID-19. Sequencing used immunoSEQ multiplex PCR; TCRdb keeps in-frame clones, though not all of them. In the table there are about 240,000 clones, under 85% of which are singletons. The material sequenced was peripheral blood. Source of these receptors: a man under 40 who had recovered from COVID-19.

The gene calls are TRBV7-9 and TRBJ1-6; no firm D call. CDR3 size: 13 residues. V lost 4 bases and J 9 bases, leaving 10 bases between the germline ends. Germline values: CDR1 SEHNR, CDR2 FQNEAQ (reference sequence). CDR3 residues: CASSSDWRSPLHF. In nucleotides, the CDR3 is TGTGCCAGCAGCTCGGACTGGCGTTCACCCCTCCACTTT.

The chain couples TRBV29-1 to TRBJ2-2; a weak D match, TRBD2 (6 bases). CDR3 length: 11 amino acids. V was cut by 6 bases and J by 4 bases, with 6 bases left in between. Germline values: CDR1 SQVTM, CDR2 ANQGSEA. The CDR3 DNA reads as TGCAGCGTGGGGGGCACCGGGGAGCTGTTTTTT. It specifies CSVGGTGELFF.

This clone was found many times. This chain connects TRBV12-3 or TRBV12-4 to TRBJ2-3; D is perhaps TRBD2 (7 bases). Trimming took off 7 bases at V and 6 bases at J, with 11 bases between the two ends. The CDR3 spans 12 residues. In DNA, the CDR3 is TGTGCCAGCAAGGGGGGGCCCGATACGCAGTATTTT. Encoded protein: CASKGGPDTQYF.

CDR3 coding DNA: TGTGCCAGCTCACAAGAGGAGGACACCATATATTTT. It specifies CASSQEEDTIYF. This chain joins TRBV18 and TRBJ1-3; D is uncertain. V was clipped by 4 bases and J by 8 bases, with 9 bases between them. This CDR3 is built from 12 residues. Germline loops: CDR1 KGHSH, CDR2 LQKENI.

The chain couples TRBV20-1 to TRBJ1-1; D unresolved. In germline, CDR1 is DFQATT, CDR2 SNEGSKA (reference sequence). The CDR3 sequence is 11 residues long. The V and J ends lost 3 bases and 11 bases respectively, with 13 bases between them. The CDR3 sequence is CSARRAGVAFF. In DNA form, the CDR3 reads TGCAGTGCTAGGCGGGCGGGAGTGGCTTTCTTT.

V usage is TRBV5-1 and J usage is TRBJ1-4, with 9 positions matching TRBD1. The V gene end was trimmed by 0 bases and the J gene end by 4 bases; junction bases not matched to a gene: 7. This CDR3 is 17 amino acids long. The germline V gene encodes CDR1 SGHRS and CDR2 YFSETQ. DNA for the CDR3: TGCGCCAGCAGCTTGGATCTGCCGGGACAGGGTAATGAAAAACTGTTTTTT. Protein: CASSLDLPGQGNEKLFF.

This clone was observed a single time. The chain has TRBV6-1 and TRBJ1-1; D gene ambiguous. The CDR3 has 15 residues. The germline gives CDR1 MNHNS, CDR2 SASEGT. Deletions cut 1 base from V and 1 base from J, with 10 bases between. The chain's CDR3 is CASSEGYGANTEAFF. CDR3 nucleotide sequence: TGTGCCAGCAGTGAAGGGTACGGAGCGAACACTGAAGCTTTCTTT.

This chain links TRBV6-5 with TRBJ2-3, with TRBD1 matching 7 bases. In germline, CDR1 is MNHEY, CDR2 SVGAGI. Germline trimming cut 11 bases from V and 4 bases from J; bases unmatched to any gene: 9. This CDR3 is built from 13 residues. The CDR3: CAALQGWADTQYF. CDR3 DNA: TGTGCCGCACTACAGGGGTGGGCAGATACGCAGTATTTT.

The chain carries TRBV10-3 and TRBJ1-4; the match to TRBD1 covers 12 bases. Germline assignment: CDR1 ENHRY and CDR2 SYGVKD. J gave up 8 bases and V 6 bases, and 7 bases lay outside the gene matches. The length of the CDR3 is 15 residues. CDR3 DNA sequence: TGTGCCATCAGGCTATCCGGGACAGGGGGCGAAAAACTGTTTTTT. Translated, it gives CAIRLSGTGGEKLFF.

In its sample, this clone was seen once. The CDR3: CASSLRDRDPDTQYF. In DNA, the CDR3 is TGTGCCAGCAGCCTCCGGGACAGGGACCCAGATACGCAGTATTTT. V is TRBV7-8 and J is TRBJ2-3, with TRBD1 identical over 9 bases. CDR1 and CDR2 (germline): SGHVS, FQNEAQ. The CDR3 runs 15 residues. V was clipped by 5 bases and J by 4 bases; unmatched bases: 7.